This T cell receptor beta chain was observed in a study of shared clonotypes between healthy human individuals. Turning to the study itself: Three plates were used per donor for CD4 naive, three for CD4 memory, two for CD8 naive and one for CD8 memory.

CDR3 length equals 14 residues. The V end was cut by 5 bases, the J end by 0 bases, with 11 bases between. Per the germline V gene, CDR1 is GTSNPN and CDR2 is SVGIG (reference sequence). Study conclusions and caveats: Some clonotypes were shared by all four sorted-subset donors, while others were not shared. The non-shared ones had lower generation probabilities than the shared ones.

Running of the assay took place at deep level. Source study methods: ImmunoSEQ yielded junction-only sequences lacking quality scores, so filtering differed. Here immunoSEQ multiplex PCR was the method, and the copy in TCRdb shows in-frame clones only, minus some. V, J and clone size are those of that table, while D and trimming were read from the DNA. The data show under 2,500,000 clones, almost 96% seen once. As regards this clone: Its target is not known.

The V and J genes are TRBV30 and TRBJ1-5; D remains unclear. This clonotype originated in a man between 18 and 29 years old in good health. Source material: naive CD4+ T cells sorted from blood. Subset reported: CD45RA+ positively selected. CDR3 loop: CAWGDGVSNQPQHF. Written as DNA, the CDR3 is TGTGCCTGGGGGGATGGGGTTAGCAATCAGCCCCAGCATTTT.